Shown below are 27 T cell receptor beta chains from a single sample sequenced in a study of T cells after yellow fever vaccination. From the 5' RACE reads, TCRdb called clonotypes with MiXCR, one entry per CDR3 protein. This table has about 96,000 distinct CDR3 sequences, more than 7.5% appearing once. The source material was CD8+ T cells not binding an NS4B(214-222) dextramer, sorted from PBMCs, sampled roughly 15 days after the first yellow fever vaccination. The receptors come from a man between 18 and 35 years old who received the YFV17D yellow fever vaccine.

This clonotype was seen only a few times. The rearrangement joins TRBV7-6 to TRBJ2-7; D may correspond to TRBD1 or TRBD2 (5 bases each). CDR1 and CDR2 from the germline V gene are SGHVS and FNYEAQ. This CDR3 comprises 16 residues. The V gene lost 5 bases and the J gene lost 0 bases, with 17 bases spanning the gap. The chain's CDR3 is CASSRAGTLSSYEQYV. The DNA of the CDR3 is TGTGCCAGCAGCCGTGCCGGGACGTTGAGCTCCTACGAGCAGTACGTC.

This clonotype showed up just a few times. The chain has TRBV4-1 and TRBJ1-1, with D possibly matching TRBD1 (6 bases). The V gene lost 1 base and the J gene lost 5 bases, with 20 bases spanning the gap. The CDR3 covers 17 residues. Germline V gene sequence: CDR1 MGHRA, CDR2 YSYEKL. In nucleotides, the CDR3 is TGCGCCAGCAGCCAAGGGACAGTTCTTTGGGGACCAACTGAAGCTTTCTTT. The encoded protein is CASSQGTVLWGPTEAFF.

This clonotype occurred a few times. The J gene is TRBJ2-1, the V gene TRBV19, with D perhaps assigned TRBD1 or TRBD2 (7 bases each). The CDR3 consists of 15 residues. The germline gives CDR1 LNHDA, CDR2 SQIVND (reference sequence). V lost 5 bases and J 2 bases, leaving 13 bases between the germline ends. The CDR3 loop reads CASSPGGTAYNEQFF. Written as DNA, the CDR3 is TGTGCCAGTAGTCCCGGGGGGACAGCCTACAATGAGCAGTTCTTC.

At least ten counts were recorded for this clonotype. This rearrangement joins TRBV7-9 to TRBJ2-3; 8 bases match TRBD2. Germline V CDR1 and CDR2: SEHNR, FQNEAQ (reference sequence). This CDR3 spans 15 amino acids. The trim removed 4 bases at V and 2 bases at J, leaving 5 bases unmatched. The CDR3: CASSSPAGDTDTQYF. Here the CDR3 DNA reads TGTGCCAGCAGCTCACCAGCGGGGGACACAGATACGCAGTATTTT.

The chain links TRBV6-5 to TRBJ2-4; D gene unclear. CDR3 length equals 15 residues. The germline CDR1 and CDR2 sequences are MNHEY and SVGAGI. The V end was cut by 0 bases, the J end by 8 bases, with 14 bases between. DNA for the CDR3: TGTGCCAGCAGTTACTCTACCGGATACCCGGACATTCAGTACTTC. Its translation is CASSYSTGYPDIQYF.

There are a few counts of this clonotype. The CDR3 sequence: CASSEAPADEQYF. The DNA of the CDR3 is TGCGCCAGCAGTGAGGCCCCAGCCGACGAGCAGTACTTC. The chain uses TRBV10-1 and TRBJ2-7; D is unclear. CDR3 length equals 13 residues. Trimming stripped 2 bases from V and 5 bases from J, with 10 bases between. The V gene's germline CDR1 is WNHNN and CDR2 SYGVQD (reference sequence).

The chain couples TRBV19 to TRBJ2-7; D not certain. CDR3 length equals 14 residues. Trimming removed 3 bases at V and 0 bases at J, with 9 bases between. Germline V gene data show CDR1 as LNHDA and CDR2 as SQIVND (reference sequence). The CDR3 region has the DNA TGTGCCAGTAGTATCGGCCCAGCCTCCTACGAGCAGTACTTC. Translation: CASSIGPASYEQYF.

The chain recombines TRBV7-2 with TRBJ2-7; D not resolved. The CDR3 extends over 14 amino acids. Trimming removed 2 bases at V and 2 bases at J, with 10 bases between. Germline V gene sequence: CDR1 SGHTA, CDR2 FQGNSA. CDR3 bases: TGTGCCAGCAGCTTAATGCCTGAAACCTACGAGCAGTACTTC. Its translation: CASSLMPETYEQYF.

This clonotype was seen a few times. This chain links TRBV5-4 with TRBJ2-3; TRBD1 or TRBD2 may be the D gene (6 bases each). Trimming took 1 base from V and 5 from J, leaving 14 bases between them. Germline lookup yields CDR1 SGHNT and CDR2 YYREEE (reference sequence). The CDR3 length is 15 residues. The CDR3 region is CASSLSGARVDTQYF. CDR3 nucleotides: TGTGCCAGCAGCTTGTCGGGGGCGCGGGTAGATACGCAGTATTTT.

This clonotype was observed a few times. V is TRBV5-1 and J is TRBJ1-2; D perhaps matches TRBD1 (6 bases). The germline V gene encodes CDR1 SGHRS and CDR2 YFSETQ. The CDR3 consists of 15 residues. V shed 4 bases and J shed 5 bases, with 18 bases lying between them. CDR3 DNA sequence: TGCGCCAGCAGCCCTACGGGCAGGGGAAGGTATGGCTACACCTTC. The encoded protein is CASSPTGRGRYGYTF. The full variable domain, with the rest looked up from reference TRBV5-1 and TRBJ1-2, is KAGVTQTPRYLIKTRGQQVTLSCSPISGHRSVSWYQQTPGQGLQFLFEYFSETQRNKGNFPGRFSGRQFSNSRSEMNVSTLELGDSALYLCASSPTGRGRYGYTFGSGTRLTVV.

This chain links TRBV29-1 with TRBJ2-1; tentative D call: TRBD2 (6 bases). CDR3 length: 13 amino acids. The V and J ends lost 5 bases and 6 bases respectively, with 14 bases between them. CDR1 is SQVTM and CDR2 is ANQGSEA in the germline V gene. CDR3 in DNA: TGCAGCGTTCGGGAGTACGAGTCCAATGAGCAGTTCTTC. Its translation: CSVREYESNEQFF.

This chain connects TRBV7-9 to TRBJ1-4; perhaps TRBD1 as D (5 bases). The CDR3 consists of 15 residues. Trimming took 4 bases from V and 0 from J, leaving 9 bases between them. The germline CDR1 and CDR2 sequences are SEHNR and FQNEAQ (reference sequence). The DNA of the CDR3 is TGTGCCAGCAGCTCCCGACAGACAACTAATGAAAAACTGTTTTTT. Protein: CASSSRQTTNEKLFF.

In this sample, this clonotype turned up many times. The chain uses TRBV5-1 and TRBJ2-5, with D possibly being TRBD2 (6 bases). V was shortened by 7 bases and J by 0 bases, with 13 bases between the two germline ends. Germline V gene data show CDR1 as SGHRS and CDR2 as YFSETQ. The CDR3 has 14 amino acids. This CDR3 is CASQPGGYQETQYF. CDR3 nucleotides: TGCGCCAGCCAACCCGGGGGATACCAAGAGACCCAGTACTTC. Looking up the rest from reference TRBV5-1 and TRBJ2-5 gives the full variable domain: KAGVTQTPRYLIKTRGQQVTLSCSPISGHRSVSWYQQTPGQGLQFLFEYFSETQRNKGNFPGRFSGRQFSNSRSEMNVSTLELGDSALYLCASQPGGYQETQYFGPGTRLLVL.

This clonotype was counted between two and nine times. This chain's CDR3 is CATSRMGTTNEKLFF. The CDR3 DNA follows: TGTGCCACCAGCAGAATGGGGACAACTAATGAAAAACTGTTTTTT. The genes are TRBV15 and TRBJ1-4; D call uncertain. The germline CDR1 and CDR2 sequences are LNHNV and YYDKDF (reference sequence). Trimming took off 2 bases at V and 0 bases at J, with 7 bases between the two ends. The CDR3 sequence is 15 residues long.

There are many counts of this clonotype. The chain combines TRBV7-2 with TRBJ1-2; weak D call: TRBD1 (5 bases). V lost 5 bases to trimming and J lost 4 bases, with 14 bases between them. Germline CDR1 reads SGHTA; CDR2 reads FQGNSA. This CDR3 has 14 amino acids. The CDR3 here is CASSPGLGLYGYTF. The CDR3 DNA reads as TGTGCCAGCAGCCCAGGCTTGGGGCTCTATGGCTACACCTTC.

This clonotype was counted many times. The chain's CDR3 is CASSIEDRVNGELFF. Written as DNA, the CDR3 is TGTGCCAGTAGTATAGAGGACAGGGTAAACGGGGAGCTGTTTTTT. The genes are TRBV19 and TRBJ2-2; 8 bases map to TRBD1. The CDR3 sequence is 15 residues long. V gave up 0 bases and J gave up 7 bases; unmatched junction bases: 4. Germline V gives CDR1 LNHDA, CDR2 SQIVND (reference sequence).

The chain joins TRBV4-1 to TRBJ2-1, with TRBD2 as a possible D gene (6 bases). Trimming cost V 4 bases and J 0 bases, with 10 bases left between them. This CDR3 contains 15 residues. Germline V gives CDR1 MGHRA, CDR2 YSYEKL. CDR3 protein: CASSRAGSSYNEQFF. The CDR3, as DNA: TGCGCCAGCAGCCGCGCGGGGAGCTCCTACAATGAGCAGTTCTTC.

V usage is TRBV12-3 or TRBV12-4 and J usage is TRBJ1-2; 9 nucleotides align to TRBD1. The J segment lost 6 bases and the V segment lost 2 bases, leaving 7 bases of the junction unmatched. This CDR3 has 15 residues. The CDR3, as DNA: TGTGCCAGCAGTTTAATGGGGACAGGGTCGGATGGCTACACCTTC. As protein: CASSLMGTGSDGYTF.

In its sample, this clonotype was seen a few times. V usage is TRBV7-9 and J usage is TRBJ2-3, with 9 nucleotides matching TRBD2. Germline values: CDR1 SEHNR, CDR2 FQNEAQ (reference sequence). V gave up 4 bases and J gave up 6 bases; unmatched junction bases: 14. CDR3 size: 17 residues. The DNA for the CDR3 is TGTGCCAGCAGCTACAGACTAGCGGAGATGCGCCCGGATACGCAGTATTTT. It encodes CASSYRLAEMRPDTQYF. Combining the CDR3 with reference TRBV7-9 and TRBJ2-3 gives the whole variable domain DTGVSQNPRHKITKRGQNVTFRCDPISEHNRLYWYRQTLGQGPEFLTYFQNEAQLEKSRLLSDRFSAERPKGSFSTLEIQRTEQGDSAMYLCASSYRLAEMRPDTQYFGPGTRLTVL.

This clonotype was seen a handful of times. The chain has TRBV7-8 and TRBJ2-1; maybe TRBD2 (6 bases). Germline V CDR1 and CDR2: SGHVS, FQNEAQ. The CDR3 extends over 15 amino acids. V was pared by 2 bases and J by 2 bases, with 10 bases between. CDR3 residues: CASSLSGSAYNEQFF. The CDR3 DNA reads as TGTGCCAGCAGCTTAAGCGGGTCAGCCTACAATGAGCAGTTCTTC. Combining the CDR3 with reference TRBV7-8 and TRBJ2-1 gives the whole variable domain GAGVSQSPRYKVAKRGQDVALRCDPISGHVSLFWYQQALGQGPEFLTYFQNEAQLDKSGLPSDRFFAERPEGSVSTLKIQRTQQEDSAVYLCASSLSGSAYNEQFFGPGTRLTVL.

The chain couples TRBV7-9 to TRBJ1-2, with 7 positions matching TRBD1. The CDR3 has 15 residues. Trimming removed 6 bases from V and 1 base from J; junction bases left unmatched: 8. The germline gives CDR1 SEHNR, CDR2 FQNEAQ (reference sequence). CDR3 amino acids: CASSSPGQLNYGYTF. The CDR3 DNA sequence: TGTGCCAGCAGTTCCCCGGGACAGCTTAACTATGGCTACACCTTC.

J is TRBJ2-1 and V is TRBV3-1; 9 bases are shared with TRBD2. The CDR3 covers 15 residues. The V gene end was trimmed by 6 bases and the J gene end by 7 bases; junction bases not matched to a gene: 10. The germline V gene encodes CDR1 LGHDT and CDR2 YNNKEL (reference sequence). The chain's CDR3 is CASRSWAGGLNEQFF. The DNA of the CDR3 is TGTGCCAGCAGGTCCTGGGCGGGGGGGCTGAATGAGCAGTTCTTC.

Many counts were recorded for this clonotype. This chain uses TRBV5-1 with TRBJ2-7; no reliable D call. The CDR3 totals 12 residues. Germline V gives CDR1 SGHRS, CDR2 YFSETQ. V was pared by 0 bases and J by 7 bases, with 8 bases between. The CDR3 reads CASSLVDAEQYF. CDR3 bases: TGCGCCAGCAGCTTGGTAGACGCGGAGCAGTACTTC.

This chain links TRBV6-2 or TRBV6-3 with TRBJ2-7, with D possibly TRBD2 on 6 matching bases. Between the trimmed V and J ends, which lost 5 bases and 3 bases, there was a span of 20 bases. CDR3 size: 16 residues. Germline values: CDR1 MNHEY, CDR2 SVGEGT. CDR3 residues: CASSNLTGTPHYEQYV. CDR3 bases: TGTGCCAGCAGTAATCTCACCGGGACTCCGCACTACGAGCAGTACGTC.

In this sample, this clonotype turned up a few times. The gene calls are TRBV2 and TRBJ2-7, with D possibly matching TRBD1 (6 bases). The CDR3 extends over 14 amino acids. V was trimmed by 7 bases and J by 4 bases, leaving 17 bases between them. CDR1 is SNHLY, CDR2 FYNNEI, per germline. The CDR3 DNA reads TGTGCCAGCACTGCCTATAAACAGGGTTACGAGCAGTACTTC. Residues: CASTAYKQGYEQYF.

This clonotype turned up a few times. DNA of the CDR3: TGCGCCAGCAGCCAAGTGACGTGGTCGGACTATGGCTACACCTTC. As protein: CASSQVTWSDYGYTF. The genes are TRBV4-3 and TRBJ1-2; D remains ambiguous. CDR3 size: 15 residues. Germline V gene sequence: CDR1 LGHNA, CDR2 YSLEER. The ends were cut back, 1 base at V and 3 bases at J, with 12 bases in the middle.

This chain uses TRBV5-1 with TRBJ2-3; 9 positions match TRBD2. Germline loops: CDR1 SGHRS, CDR2 YFSETQ. J lost 2 bases, V lost 4 bases, and 8 bases had no gene match. This CDR3 comprises 16 residues. The CDR3 sequence is CASSRRAGGNTDTQYF. The CDR3 bases are TGCGCCAGCAGCAGGAGGGCGGGGGGGAACACAGATACGCAGTATTTT.